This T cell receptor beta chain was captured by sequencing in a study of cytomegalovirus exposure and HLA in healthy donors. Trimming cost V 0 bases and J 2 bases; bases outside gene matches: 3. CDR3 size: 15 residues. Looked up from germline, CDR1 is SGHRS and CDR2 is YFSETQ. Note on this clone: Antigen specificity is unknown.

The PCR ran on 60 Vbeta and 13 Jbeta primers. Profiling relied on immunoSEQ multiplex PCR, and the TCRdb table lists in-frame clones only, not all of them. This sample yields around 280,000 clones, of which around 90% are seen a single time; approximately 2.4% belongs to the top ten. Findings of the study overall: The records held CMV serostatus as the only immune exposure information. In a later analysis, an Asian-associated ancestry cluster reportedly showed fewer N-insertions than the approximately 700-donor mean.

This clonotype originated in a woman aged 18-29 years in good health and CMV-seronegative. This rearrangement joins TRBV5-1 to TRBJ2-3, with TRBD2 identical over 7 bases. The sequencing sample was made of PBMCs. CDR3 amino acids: CASSLASGATDTQYF. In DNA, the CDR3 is TGCGCCAGCAGCTTGGCTAGCGGAGCCACAGATACGCAGTATTTT.